These 14 T cell receptor beta chains originate from one sample sequenced in a study of blood T cells in healthy people across ages. With a J-beta primer mix and a sample-barcoded 5' primer, a second PCR ran roughly 6 to 11 cycles. Each CDR3 protein gets one entry after TCRdb re-called the 5' RACE reads with MiXCR. The profile covers approximately 1.5 million distinct CDR3 sequences, with about 35% appearing a single time and around 11% taken by the ten largest. Sequencing used blood. These receptors all stem from a woman in her thirties in good health.

The V call is TRBV27, the J call TRBJ1-1; maybe TRBD1 (5 bases). CDR3 length: 16 amino acids. The V gene's germline CDR1 is MNHEY and CDR2 SMNVEV (reference sequence). The germline V and J ends were trimmed by 0 bases and 0 bases, with 11 bases remaining between them. The CDR3 nucleotides read TGTGCCAGCAGTTTATCGGGGGGGACCATGAACACTGAAGCTTTCTTT. Translation gives CASSLSGGTMNTEAFF.

The genes are TRBV7-9 and TRBJ2-3; D is ambiguous. The CDR3 covers 15 residues. Trimming shortened V by 7 bases and J by 3 bases, and 17 bases separated the two germline ends. The germline gives CDR1 SEHNR, CDR2 FQNEAQ (reference sequence). CDR3 sequence: CASTDSRHRTDTQYF. The CDR3 nucleotides read TGTGCCAGCACCGACTCCCGACACCGTACAGATACGCAGTATTTT.

The chain employs TRBV5-1 and TRBJ1-1; D gene ambiguous. Germline V gene data show CDR1 as SGHRS and CDR2 as YFSETQ. The V and J ends lost 4 bases and 1 base respectively, with 11 bases between them. The CDR3 length is 14 residues. The CDR3 bases are TGCGCCAGCAGCCCATGGCCCAGGAACACTGAAGCTTTCTTT. As protein: CASSPWPRNTEAFF.

This chain links TRBV20-1 with TRBJ2-5; D unresolved. The length of the CDR3 is 11 residues. Germline CDR1 DFQATT, CDR2 SNEGSKA (reference sequence). V was shortened by 7 bases and J by 2 bases, with 8 bases between the two germline ends. CDR3 in amino acids: CSVTSQETQYF. CDR3 DNA sequence: TGCAGTGTAACGTCGCAAGAGACCCAGTACTTC.

The chain employs TRBV5-1 and TRBJ2-7, with 9 bases lining up with TRBD1. Germline CDR1 is SGHRS and CDR2 is YFSETQ. V lost 4 bases and J lost 2; bases outside the gene matches: 10. The CDR3 length is 16 residues. For the CDR3, the DNA is TGCGCCAGCAGCCGCGGAGGGACAGGGATTACCTACGAGCAGTACTTC. It yields the protein CASSRGGTGITYEQYF.

The V and J genes are TRBV20-1 and TRBJ1-2; 7 nucleotides agree with TRBD1. The ends lost 3 bases at V and 2 bases at J; junction bases unmatched: 3. CDR1 and CDR2 from the germline V gene are DFQATT and SNEGSKA (reference sequence). The CDR3 runs 13 residues. CDR3 residues: CSARGQTNYGYTF. CDR3 in DNA: TGCAGTGCTAGGGGACAGACCAACTATGGCTACACCTTC.

V usage is TRBV5-1 and J usage is TRBJ1-2; perhaps TRBD1 as D (6 bases). The CDR3 totals 15 residues. Germline CDR1 reads SGHRS; CDR2 reads YFSETQ. Trimming cost V 4 bases and J 5 bases, with 18 bases left between them. CDR3 sequence reads: CASSRSGTQTYGYTF. The CDR3 bases are TGCGCCAGCAGCCGATCCGGGACACAGACATATGGCTACACCTTC.

The DNA of the CDR3 is TGTGCCAGCAGTTTAGGACTAGGGGGAAGCAATCAGCCCCAGCATTTT. This codes for CASSLGLGGSNQPQHF. This chain uses TRBV28 with TRBJ1-5, with a possible D match to TRBD1 (6 bases). Germline CDR1 and CDR2: MDHEN and SYDVKM. CDR3 size: 16 residues. V was pared by 2 bases and J by 1 base, with 12 bases between.

The CDR3 DNA reads as TGTGCCAGCAGCTTAGCGCAAGGCGGGAGCACTGAAGCTTTCTTT. As protein: CASSLAQGGSTEAFF. The chain is built from TRBV7-9 and TRBJ1-1; D is ambiguous. V was clipped by 0 bases and J by 4 bases, with 12 bases between them. Germline-derived CDR1 and CDR2 are SEHNR and FQNEAQ (reference sequence). CDR3 size: 15 residues.

This clonotype was picked up many times. The chain is built from TRBV7-9 and TRBJ2-3, with D maybe TRBD2 (6 bases). This CDR3 is 14 amino acids long. V lost 6 bases and J 2 bases, leaving 12 bases between the germline ends. Germline assignment: CDR1 SEHNR and CDR2 FQNEAQ (reference sequence). CDR3 nucleotide sequence: TGTGCCAGCAGTGAGGGAGGCGACACAGATACGCAGTATTTT. This encodes CASSEGGDTDTQYF.

This clonotype occurred a few times. The chain has TRBV20-1 and TRBJ2-7, with D perhaps matching TRBD1 (6 bases). Trimming cost V 3 bases and J 5 bases, with 17 bases left between them. CDR3 length equals 14 residues. Looked up from germline, CDR1 is DFQATT and CDR2 is SNEGSKA (reference sequence). The CDR3 spells CSASVVGAPNEQYF. DNA for the CDR3: TGCAGTGCTAGCGTCGTGGGGGCGCCGAACGAGCAGTACTTC.

This CDR3 is CASSAPRLAGHNEQFF. The CDR3 DNA reads TGTGCCAGCAGCGCCCCGAGACTAGCGGGACACAATGAGCAGTTCTTC. The chain uses TRBV7-9 and TRBJ2-1, with 11 bases matching TRBD2. Germline assignment: CDR1 SEHNR and CDR2 FQNEAQ (reference sequence). The V and J ends lost 5 bases and 5 bases, in that order; junction bases with no gene match: 8. The CDR3 is 16 residues long. Drawing the rest from reference TRBV7-9 and TRBJ2-1, the complete variable domain is DTGVSQNPRHKITKRGQNVTFRCDPISEHNRLYWYRQTLGQGPEFLTYFQNEAQLEKSRLLSDRFSAERPKGSFSTLEIQRTEQGDSAMYLCASSAPRLAGHNEQFFGPGTRLTVL.

This clonotype was detected only a few times. The V gene is TRBV7-9, the J gene TRBJ2-3, with TRBD2 as a possible D gene (5 bases). The CDR3 covers 15 residues. Trimming pared 5 bases from V and 2 bases from J, leaving 14 bases between. Germline V CDR1 and CDR2: SEHNR, FQNEAQ (reference sequence). In nucleotides, the CDR3 is TGTGCCAGCAGCCCCTGCGTGGGAGACACAGATACGCAGTATTTT. As protein: CASSPCVGDTDTQYF. Supplemented by reference TRBV7-9 and TRBJ2-3, the full variable domain reads DTGVSQNPRHKITKRGQNVTFRCDPISEHNRLYWYRQTLGQGPEFLTYFQNEAQLEKSRLLSDRFSAERPKGSFSTLEIQRTEQGDSAMYLCASSPCVGDTDTQYFGPGTRLTVL.

V usage is TRBV7-3 and J usage is TRBJ1-1; D unresolved. In germline, CDR1 is SGHTA, CDR2 FQGTGA. The CDR3 spans 15 residues. V dropped 1 base and J dropped 1 base, with 10 bases sitting between them. Here the CDR3 reads CASSLIRQSNTEAFF. CDR3 nucleotides: TGTGCCAGCAGCTTAATTCGGCAGTCGAACACTGAAGCTTTCTTT.